What follows is one T cell receptor (beta chain) and its context. Its antigen remains unknown. This specimen comes from a study of identifying expanded T cells in peripheral blood. Collection occurred without any documented infections or immune events in donors. Repertoires were generated with immunoSEQ multiplex PCR, while TCRdb's copy carries only in-frame clones and drops some. The sample includes approximately 120,000 clones, 88% seen only once; the top ten take 7% to 9%. The CDR3 loop spans 14 amino acids. Germline CDR1 SEHNR, CDR2 FQNEAQ (reference sequence). V lost 5 bases, J lost 5 bases, and 12 bases lay in between. Overall study findings and caveats: Technical replicates showed around 1.2 changed clones; approximately 2 weeks 15 to 20; four weeks 19. Two-week clone count variance significantly increased as total template count grew.

This receptor was obtained from a person aged 18 to 75 in good health. The specimen was blood. The chain is built from TRBV7-9 and TRBJ2-2, with TRBD1 as a possible D gene (6 bases). The CDR3 loop is CASSPSTGTGELFF. CDR3 DNA sequence: TGTGCCAGCAGCCCCTCGACAGGTACCGGGGAGCTGTTTTTT.